This T cell receptor beta chain derives from a study of blood T cells in healthy people across ages. General study points: It was the long-lived donors that had more naive CD4+ cells and higher diversity than aged donors.

PBMCs were isolated at a quantity of at least 6 million per sample. Primed by a sample-barcoded 5' primer and a J-beta primer mix, a second PCR proceeded for about 6 to 11 cycles. TCRdb re-analysed the 5' RACE reads in MiXCR, keeping a single row per CDR3 protein. The data contain 1.4 million or so distinct CDR3 sequences, less than 45% of them seen just once; the ten biggest clones take up approximately 4%. With regard to this clonotype: Its antigen is unknown.

From germline, CDR1 is MDHEN and CDR2 SYDVKM. The CDR3 is made up of 15 amino acids. V shed 2 bases and J shed 8 bases, with 15 bases lying between them. This sequence joins TRBV28 and TRBJ1-4; D gene ambiguous. The sample comprised blood. The TCR originated in a woman aged 18-29 years in good health. CDR3 sequence reads: CASSLVRQIGEKLFF. The DNA of the CDR3 is TGTGCCAGCAGTTTAGTACGCCAGATTGGGGAAAAACTGTTTTTT.